This TCR beta chain was profiled in a study of regulatory T cells in long-lasting Graves disease. Time point noted: persistent/refractory GD, antithyroid drugs over 5 years with positive TRAb. The TCR library was made from RNA that had been extracted from PBMCs in TRIzol. Criteria from the American Thyroid Association guidelines were applied to diagnose Graves' disease. An endocrinology department in Xi'an, China, supplied the patients. Germline V lookup: CDR1 MNHEY, CDR2 SVGEGT. J lost 7 bases, V lost 5 bases, and 6 bases had no gene match. The CDR3 is 14 amino acids. Many counts were recorded for this clonotype. Its antigen remains unidentified. Study-level points and caveats: TRBV28 was favored in persistent disease, as were TRBJ1-2 and TRBJ2-5.

In building TCR beta libraries, iRepertoire HTBI primers were used together with Arm-PCR of CDR3 regions. Per the original data handling: Roughly 65 TRBV and 11 to 15 TRBJ segments were identified across samples. TCRdb ran MiXCR on the multiplex PCR reads and lists one entry per CDR3 protein. Clone size and V and J calls follow TCRdb, not the original study. This table has about 430,000 distinct CDR3 sequences, around a fifth appearing once. The sample here was peripheral blood mononuclear cells (PBMCs), taken when the disease was refractory, from a patient treated with antithyroid drugs. The sequence was obtained from a female donor with Graves disease. The rearrangement uses TRBV6-2 or TRBV6-3 and TRBJ1-5, with 9 positions matching TRBD1. CDR3 in amino acids: CASSEDRGRQPQHF. The CDR3 bases are TGTGCCAGCAGTGAGGACAGGGGACGGCAGCCCCAGCATTTT.